Listed below are T cell receptor beta chains from one sample, sequenced in a study of OX40 agonist ivuxolimab in advanced cancers. Repertoires were generated with immunoSEQ multiplex PCR, while TCRdb's copy carries only in-frame clones and drops some. The sample lists roughly 60,000 clones; about 86% were seen once. This material consisted of CD4+ or CD8+ T cells sorted from blood, taken in a trial of the OX40 agonist ivuxolimab. The receptors derive from an adult with an advanced solid tumor such as melanoma, head and neck, liver or kidney cancer. The CDR3 runs from the conserved cysteine through the conserved F or W. A D gene is named only where the DNA matches it firmly. Not every row has a clone size; where given, it reads once, few, many or a size class.

J gene	D gene	V gene	clone size	CDR3 DNA	CDR3 protein
TRBJ2-7	-	TRBV28	once	TGTGCCAGCAGTTATGGCGAATACGAGCAGTACTTC	CASSYGEYEQYF
TRBJ2-7	-	TRBV6-1	-	TGTGCCACCAGAGGGGTCCTCTTCGAGCAGTACTTC	CATRGVLFEQYF
TRBJ1-4	-	TRBV18	-	TGTGCCAGCTCACCAGGGTCCCTAAATGAAAAACTGTTTTTT	CASSPGSLNEKLFF
TRBJ2-7	TRBD2	TRBV7-2	once	TGTGCCAGCAGCTGGGAAGGGACTAGCGGGAACTACGAGCAGTACTTC	CASSWEGTSGNYEQYF
TRBJ1-4	-	TRBV7-9	-	TGTGCCAGCAGCTTAGGTGGGGCCTCTAATGAAAAACTGTTTTTT	CASSLGGASNEKLFF
TRBJ1-1	-	TRBV6-1	-	TGTGCCAGCAGTGAAGCGCGGAACACTGAAGCTTTCTTT	CASSEARNTEAFF
TRBJ1-2	TRBD1	TRBV4-1	-	TGCGCCAGCAGCCGACAGGGGAACCCTTATGGCTACACCTTC	CASSRQGNPYGYTF
TRBJ2-4	TRBD2	TRBV15	-	TGTGCCACCAGCAGAGATCTAGCGGGGGTTGGGGCCAAAAACATTCAGTACTTC	CATSRDLAGVGAKNIQYF
TRBJ2-2	TRBD1	TRBV9	-	TGTGCCAGCGACAGGGGGGCCGGGGAGCTGTTTTTT	CASDRGAGELFF
TRBJ1-1	-	TRBV19	-	TGTGCCAGTAGTAACCTCTCGGTACAGCGCACTGAAGCTTTCTTT	CASSNLSVQRTEAFF
TRBJ2-7	-	TRBV9	-	TGTGCCAGCAGCGTTTACCAGGAGAGAACCTACGAGCAGTACTTC	CASSVYQERTYEQYF
TRBJ2-7	-	TRBV11-3	-	TGTGCCAGCAGCTTAGGATCGTCAGGGGGGGCCGGCGAGCAGTACTTC	CASSLGSSGGAGEQYF
TRBJ2-7	TRBD1	TRBV27	many	TGTGCCAGCAGTCGGACAGGGTACGAGCAGTACTTC	CASSRTGYEQYF
TRBJ2-2	TRBD2	TRBV6-5	-	TGTGCCAGCAGTTTCGCTGCGGGACTAGCCGGGGAGCTGTTTTTT	CASSFAAGLAGELFF
TRBJ1-2	-	TRBV6-1	-	TGTGCCAGCAGGATCATACAGGGTCTGGACTATGGCTACACCTTC	CASRIIQGLDYGYTF
TRBJ1-4	-	TRBV6-1	-	TGTGCCAGCAGCCCGGTCCCCAGAGGTGAAAAACTGTTTTTT	CASSPVPRGEKLFF
TRBJ1-5	-	TRBV6-4	-	TGTGCCAGCAGTTTAAATCAGCCCCAGCATTTT	CASSLNQPQHF
TRBJ2-1	TRBD2	TRBV5-4	-	TGTGCCAGCCAGCGGGACTTCCAATCCAATGAGCAGTTCTTC	CASQRDFQSNEQFF
TRBJ1-2	-	TRBV15	-	TGTGCCACCAGCAGAGAGGGGGGCTACACCTTC	CATSREGGYTF
TRBJ1-1	-	TRBV7-9	-	TGTGCCAGCAGCTCACAGGGTGACACTGAAGCTTTCTTT	CASSSQGDTEAFF
TRBJ1-3	-	TRBV2	-	TGTGCCAGCAGACCCTCTAGGGATGGAAACACCATATATTTT	CASRPSRDGNTIYF
TRBJ1-4	-	TRBV4-1	-	TGCGCCAGCAGCCAAGCGGGAGGTTATGAAAAACTGTTTTTT	CASSQAGGYEKLFF
TRBJ2-1	TRBD2	TRBV5-6	-	TGTGCCAGCGGCACTAGCGGGAGGGACAATGAGCAGTTCTTC	CASGTSGRDNEQFF
TRBJ1-1	-	TRBV13	-	TGTGCCAGCACGCCCACTCTCGGGGCGGGGCTAAACACTGAAGCTTTCTTT	CASTPTLGAGLNTEAFF
TRBJ2-1	-	TRBV10-3	-	TGTGCCATCAGTGATTCGTCAAATGAGCAGTTCTTC	CAISDSSNEQFF
TRBJ2-2	TRBD1	TRBV13	-	TGTGCCAGCAGCTTCGCCGGGACAGGGTTTTCCGGGGAGCTGTTTTTT	CASSFAGTGFSGELFF
TRBJ2-3	-	TRBV29-1	-	TGCAGCGTTACACCCAGGTCACCAACGGCAGATACGCAGTATTTT	CSVTPRSPTADTQYF
TRBJ1-6	TRBD1	TRBV27	-	TGTGCCACTCGAGGGACAGGGTTCAATTCACCCCTCCACTTT	CATRGTGFNSPLHF
TRBJ2-3	-	TRBV5-6	-	TGTGCCAGCAGCTTGGGAGGGCTCAGGGGCTGGGGAGATACGCAGTATTTT	CASSLGGLRGWGDTQYF
TRBJ2-5	-	TRBV28	-	TGTGCCAGCTCCTCTGGATCAACCGGGTTGGAGACCCAGTACTTC	CASSSGSTGLETQYF
TRBJ2-2	-	TRBV19	-	TGTGCCACTAAGCCGGGACTGGGGTACACCGGGGAGCTGTTTTTT	CATKPGLGYTGELFF
TRBJ2-2	-	TRBV4-1	-	TGCGCCAGCAGCCGAGGGGACCTCACCGGGGAGCTGTTTTTT	CASSRGDLTGELFF
TRBJ2-7	-	TRBV19	-	TGTGCCAGTAGTATTCGGGGAGGCCTAGCAGTTTACGAGCAGTACTTC	CASSIRGGLAVYEQYF
TRBJ1-2	-	TRBV6-5	-	TGTGCCAGCAGTTCACCAAAGGAGGGAAGCTATGGCTACACCTTC	CASSSPKEGSYGYTF
TRBJ2-7	TRBD1	TRBV10-1	-	TGCGCCAGCAGAGCCGGGACAGGACACTACGAGCAGTACTTC	CASRAGTGHYEQYF
TRBJ1-1	-	TRBV28	-	TGTGCCAGCAGCCCCGGGGCAGATATGATCACTGAAGCTTTCTTT	CASSPGADMITEAFF
TRBJ2-6	TRBD1	TRBV4-1	once	TGCGCCAGCAGCCAGCCAAGAGTCGGGACAGGGGGCACTGGGGCCAACGTCCTGACTTTC	CASSQPRVGTGGTGANVLTF
TRBJ1-3	TRBD1	TRBV10-1	few	TGCGCCAGCGGACCAGGGGGCAGTGGAAACACCATATATTTT	CASGPGGSGNTIYF
TRBJ2-7	-	TRBV5-4	-	TGTGCCAGCAGCTTGGCCGCAGGGGTAGGGACCTACGAGCAGTACTTC	CASSLAAGVGTYEQYF
TRBJ2-2	TRBD1	TRBV5-6	-	TGTGCCAGCAGCCCACGACAGGGGGGAAACACCGGGGAGCTGTTTTTT	CASSPRQGGNTGELFF
TRBJ1-3	-	TRBV6-5	-	TGTGCCAGCAGTCCTGACTTATTCTCGTGGGACACCATATATTTT	CASSPDLFSWDTIYF
TRBJ1-6	-	TRBV10-3	-	TGTGCCATCAGTGAGTCAGGGGGGAATTCACCCCTCCACTTT	CAISESGGNSPLHF
TRBJ1-5	-	TRBV30	-	TGTGCCTGGAGCCCAAGGACGGGGCCCCAGCATTTT	CAWSPRTGPQHF
TRBJ2-7	-	TRBV7-2	few	TGTGCCAGCAGGGGAGGAGGGGGGCGCGAGCAGTACTTC	CASRGGGGREQYF
TRBJ2-1	TRBD2	TRBV29-1	few	TGCAGCGTTAGTGTTGGACTAGCGGAAAACTACAATGAGCAGTTCTTC	CSVSVGLAENYNEQFF
TRBJ2-7	-	TRBV7-3	few	TGTGCCAGCAGCTCCGGGACAACCTACGAGCAGTACTTC	CASSSGTTYEQYF
TRBJ2-1	-	TRBV7-9	-	TGTGCCAGCAGCAGGGGAGAATACAATGAGCAGTTCTTC	CASSRGEYNEQFF
TRBJ1-1	-	TRBV7-9	-	TGTGCCAGCGTTGGAAAGAACACTGAAGCTTTCTTT	CASVGKNTEAFF
TRBJ2-5	-	TRBV28	-	TGTGCCAGCAGTTTCAACAGGGCGGTTGAGACCCAGTACTTC	CASSFNRAVETQYF
TRBJ2-7	-	TRBV10-3	once	TGTGCCACCGGAGGGGGCTCCTACGAGCAGTACTTC	CATGGGSYEQYF
TRBJ2-3	-	TRBV27	-	TGTGCCAGCAGTTCGGACTCCAGCACAGATACGCAGTATTTT	CASSSDSSTDTQYF
TRBJ2-3	-	TRBV5-1	-	TGCGCCAGCAGCTTGACGGACAGCACAGATACGCAGTATTTT	CASSLTDSTDTQYF
TRBJ1-4	-	TRBV28	-	TGTGCCAGCAGTGAGGTGTTAAGGAATAAAAAACTGTTTTTT	CASSEVLRNKKLFF
TRBJ2-3	TRBD1	TRBV5-4	-	TGTGCCAGCAGCTTGGTCAGGGGGAGTACAGATACGCAGTATTTT	CASSLVRGSTDTQYF
TRBJ1-2	TRBD1	TRBV19	-	TGTGCCAGTAGTACGGGACAGGGCTATGGCTACACCTTC	CASSTGQGYGYTF
TRBJ2-5	TRBD2	TRBV11-2	few	TGTGCCAGCAGCTCCGGACTAGCGGGACAATACCAAGAGACCCAGTACTTC	CASSSGLAGQYQETQYF
TRBJ1-2	-	TRBV5-4	-	TGTGCCAGCAGCTTGACGGGGATCTACTATGGCTACACCTTC	CASSLTGIYYGYTF